This T cell receptor beta chain was retrieved from a study of shared clonotypes between healthy human individuals. Points from the study as a whole: Relative to memory subsets, naive subsets generally showed larger estimated richness.

TCRdb's copy holds only in-frame clones and misses some; the assay was immunoSEQ multiplex PCR. The table shows about 2.4 million clones, with approximately 90% occurring only once. With regard to this clone: The target antigen is unknown.

The V end was cut by 6 bases, the J end by 2 bases, with 13 bases between. Germline V gene data show CDR1 as SGHAT and CDR2 as FQNNGV. The CDR3 consists of 15 residues. The receptor was isolated from a man aged 18 to 30 in good health. The specimen was naive CD4+ T cells sorted from blood. Regarding subset: CD45RA+ positively selected. The V and J genes are TRBV11-2 and TRBJ2-2; D is ambiguous. Here the CDR3 DNA reads TGTGCCAGCAGTCCGCCGGCGTCTAACACCGGGGAGCTGTTTTTT. The encoded protein is CASSPPASNTGELFF.